These 5 T cell receptor beta chains were sequenced from one sample in a study of T cells after yellow fever vaccination. TCRdb re-called the 5' RACE reads with MiXCR, one entry per CDR3 protein. The table shows more than 300,000 distinct CDR3 sequences, with 4% to 5.5% occurring only once. The source was PBMCs, collected 15 days after the yellow fever booster vaccination. Source of these receptors: a man between 18 and 29 years old who received the YFV17D yellow fever vaccine.

There are many counts of this clonotype. V and J are TRBV7-9 and TRBJ2-7, with D possibly TRBD2 on 6 matching bases. Germline values: CDR1 SEHNR, CDR2 FQNEAQ (reference sequence). V was pared by 6 bases and J by 2 bases, with 17 bases between. This CDR3 spans 15 amino acids. This CDR3 reads CASSFDPGGAYEQYV. The CDR3 coding sequence is TGTGCCAGCAGTTTTGATCCGGGCGGGGCCTACGAGCAGTACGTC.

This chain uses TRBV10-3 with TRBJ2-7, with D unresolved. With 8 bases removed from V and 6 bases from J, the gap between germline ends came to 20 bases. CDR3 size: 14 residues. Germline CDR1 reads ENHRY; CDR2 reads SYGVKD. DNA for the CDR3: TGTGCCATCGCTCCGCTTCTCTCCATGGGCGAGCAGTACTTC. Its translation is CAIAPLLSMGEQYF.

This clonotype came up many times. V gene TRBV7-9 combines with J gene TRBJ2-3; tentative D call: TRBD2 (5 bases). CDR1 and CDR2 (germline): SEHNR, FQNEAQ (reference sequence). The CDR3 loop spans 14 amino acids. V was clipped by 5 bases and J by 3 bases, with 12 bases between them. The CDR3 protein is CASSHQRGTDTQYF. CDR3 bases: TGTGCCAGCAGCCACCAGAGAGGGACAGATACGCAGTATTTT. The variable domain in full, completed from reference TRBV7-9 and TRBJ2-3, reads DTGVSQNPRHKITKRGQNVTFRCDPISEHNRLYWYRQTLGQGPEFLTYFQNEAQLEKSRLLSDRFSAERPKGSFSTLEIQRTEQGDSAMYLCASSHQRGTDTQYFGPGTRLTVL.

This clonotype has only one observation. This sequence joins TRBV7-2 and TRBJ2-5; no reliable D call. V gave up 1 base and J gave up 5 bases, with 14 bases separating them. Germline V gene data show CDR1 as SGHTA and CDR2 as FQGNSA. This CDR3 comprises 15 residues. The CDR3 DNA sequence: TGTGCCAGCAGCTTAGTTTTTAGCATGTCGGAGACCCAGTACTTC. Residues: CASSLVFSMSETQYF.

This clonotype has a count of ten or more. This chain uses TRBV20-1 with TRBJ2-3; 9 bases align to TRBD2. The J segment lost 4 bases and the V segment lost 4 bases, leaving 15 bases of the junction unmatched. The CDR3 runs 17 residues. Germline values: CDR1 DFQATT, CDR2 SNEGSKA (reference sequence). CDR3 sequence: CSAKPPGGTSLPDTQYF. As DNA, the CDR3 is TGCAGTGCTAAGCCCCCCGGGGGGACTAGCTTGCCAGATACGCAGTATTTT.